The clone carrying this T cell receptor beta chain has ten or more counts. The target antigen is unknown. Regarding time point: persistent/refractory GD, antithyroid drugs over 5 years with positive TRAb. From PBMCs, RNA was extracted and then used to make the TCR library. A roughly 8.6-milliliter sample of peripheral blood was drawn into EDTA tubes. This entry is derived from a study of regulatory T cells in long-lasting Graves disease. Overall study findings and caveats: It was possible that the small sample size reduced accuracy. Persistent disease showed a preference for TRBV28, TRBJ1-2 and TRBJ2-5.

Deletions cut 2 bases from V and 4 bases from J, with 11 bases between. The CDR3 is made up of 15 amino acids. Germline assignment: CDR1 SGHVS and CDR2 FQNEAQ. Library construction for TCR beta used iRepertoire HTBI primers and Arm-PCR of CDR3 regions. In TCRdb, the multiplex PCR reads were re-called with MiXCR into one record per CDR3 protein. The data show about 460,000 distinct CDR3 sequences, approximately 23% seen once. The TCR originated in a female donor with Graves disease. The gene calls are TRBV7-8 and TRBJ2-2; D is uncertain. The starting material was peripheral blood mononuclear cells (PBMCs), obtained when the disease was refractory, from a patient treated with antithyroid drugs. In DNA, the CDR3 is TGTGCCAGCAGCTTAACGGCCTCCTTCACCGGGGAGCTGTTTTTT. Amino acid sequence: CASSLTASFTGELFF.